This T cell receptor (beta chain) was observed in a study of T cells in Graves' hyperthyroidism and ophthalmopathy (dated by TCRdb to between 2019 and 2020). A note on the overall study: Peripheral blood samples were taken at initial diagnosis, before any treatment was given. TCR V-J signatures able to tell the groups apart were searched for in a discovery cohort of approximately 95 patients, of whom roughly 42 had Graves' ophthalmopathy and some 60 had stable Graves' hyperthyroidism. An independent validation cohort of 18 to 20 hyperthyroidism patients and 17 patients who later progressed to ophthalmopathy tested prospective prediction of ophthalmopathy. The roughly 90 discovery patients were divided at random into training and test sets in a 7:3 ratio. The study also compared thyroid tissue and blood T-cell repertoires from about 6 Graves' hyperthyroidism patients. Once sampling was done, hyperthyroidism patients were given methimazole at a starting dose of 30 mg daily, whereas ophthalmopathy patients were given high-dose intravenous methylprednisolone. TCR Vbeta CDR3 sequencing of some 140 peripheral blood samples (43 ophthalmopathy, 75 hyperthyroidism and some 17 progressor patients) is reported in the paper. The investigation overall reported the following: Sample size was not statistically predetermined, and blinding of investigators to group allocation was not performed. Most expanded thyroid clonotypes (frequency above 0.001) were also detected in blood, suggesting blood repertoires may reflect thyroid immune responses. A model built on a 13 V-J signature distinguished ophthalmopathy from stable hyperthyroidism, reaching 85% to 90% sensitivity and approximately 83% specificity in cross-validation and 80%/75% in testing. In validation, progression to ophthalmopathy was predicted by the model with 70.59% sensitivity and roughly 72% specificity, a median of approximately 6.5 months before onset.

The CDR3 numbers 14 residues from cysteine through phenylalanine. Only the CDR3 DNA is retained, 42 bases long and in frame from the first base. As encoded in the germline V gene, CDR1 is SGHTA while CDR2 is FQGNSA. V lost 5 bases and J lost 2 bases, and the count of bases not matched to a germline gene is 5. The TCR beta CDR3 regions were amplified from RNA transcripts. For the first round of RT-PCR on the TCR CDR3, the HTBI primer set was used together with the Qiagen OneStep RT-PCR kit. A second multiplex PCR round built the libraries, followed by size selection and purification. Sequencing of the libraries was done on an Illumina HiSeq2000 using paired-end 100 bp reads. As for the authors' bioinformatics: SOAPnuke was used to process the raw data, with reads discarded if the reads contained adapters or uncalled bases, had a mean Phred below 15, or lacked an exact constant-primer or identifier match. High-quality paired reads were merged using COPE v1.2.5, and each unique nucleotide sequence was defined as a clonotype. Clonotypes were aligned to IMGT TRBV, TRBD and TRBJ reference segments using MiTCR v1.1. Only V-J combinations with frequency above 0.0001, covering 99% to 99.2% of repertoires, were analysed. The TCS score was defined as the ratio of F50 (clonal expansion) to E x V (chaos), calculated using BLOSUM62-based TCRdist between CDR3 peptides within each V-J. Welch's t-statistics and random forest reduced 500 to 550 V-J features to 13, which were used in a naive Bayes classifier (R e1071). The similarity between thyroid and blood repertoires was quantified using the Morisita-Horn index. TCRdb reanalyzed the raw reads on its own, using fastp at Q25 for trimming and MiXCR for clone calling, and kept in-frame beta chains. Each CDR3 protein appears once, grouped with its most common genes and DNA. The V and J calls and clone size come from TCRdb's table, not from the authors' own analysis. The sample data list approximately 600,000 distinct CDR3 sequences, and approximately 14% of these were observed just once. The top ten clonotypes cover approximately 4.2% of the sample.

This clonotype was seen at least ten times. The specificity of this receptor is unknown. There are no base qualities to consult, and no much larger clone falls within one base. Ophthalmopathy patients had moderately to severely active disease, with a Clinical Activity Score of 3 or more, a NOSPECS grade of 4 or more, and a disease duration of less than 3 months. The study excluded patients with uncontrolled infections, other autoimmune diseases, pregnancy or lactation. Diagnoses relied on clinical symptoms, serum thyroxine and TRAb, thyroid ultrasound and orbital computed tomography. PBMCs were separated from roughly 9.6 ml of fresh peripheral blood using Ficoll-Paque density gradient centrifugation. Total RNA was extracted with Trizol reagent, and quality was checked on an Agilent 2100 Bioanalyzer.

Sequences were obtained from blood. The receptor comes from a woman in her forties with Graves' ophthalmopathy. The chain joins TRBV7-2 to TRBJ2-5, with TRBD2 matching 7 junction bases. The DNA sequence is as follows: TGTGCCAGCAGCATTCCAGCGGGACAAGAGACCCAGTACTTC. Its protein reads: CASSIPAGQETQYF. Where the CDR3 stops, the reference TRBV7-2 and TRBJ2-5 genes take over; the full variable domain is GAGVSQSPSNKVTEKGKDVELRCDPISGHTALYWYRQSLGQGLEFLIYFQGNSAPDKSGLPSDRFSAERTGGSVSTLTIQRTQQEDSAVYLCASSIPAGQETQYFGPGTRLLVL.